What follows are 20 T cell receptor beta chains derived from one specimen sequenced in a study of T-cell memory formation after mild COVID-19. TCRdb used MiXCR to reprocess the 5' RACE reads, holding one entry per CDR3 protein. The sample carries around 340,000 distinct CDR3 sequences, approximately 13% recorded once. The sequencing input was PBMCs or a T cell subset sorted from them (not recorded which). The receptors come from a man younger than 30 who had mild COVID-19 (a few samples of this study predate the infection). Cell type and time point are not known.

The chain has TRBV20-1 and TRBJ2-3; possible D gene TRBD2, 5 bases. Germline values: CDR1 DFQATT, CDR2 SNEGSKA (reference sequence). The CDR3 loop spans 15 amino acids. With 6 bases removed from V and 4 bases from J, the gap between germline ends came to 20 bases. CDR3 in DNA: TGCAGTGCATCTGGCGTTGGACGGGGATCAGATACGCAGTATTTT. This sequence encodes CSASGVGRGSDTQYF.

As DNA, the CDR3 is TGCGCCAGCAGCCAAGCGACAGGGCCCCACAATGAGCAGTTCTTC. Its protein product is CASSQATGPHNEQFF. This sequence joins TRBV4-3 and TRBJ2-1; 7 positions agree with TRBD1. The CDR3 extends over 15 amino acids. With V trimmed by 1 base and J by 5 bases, 5 bases remained unmatched. CDR1 is LGHNA and CDR2 is YSLEER in the germline V gene.

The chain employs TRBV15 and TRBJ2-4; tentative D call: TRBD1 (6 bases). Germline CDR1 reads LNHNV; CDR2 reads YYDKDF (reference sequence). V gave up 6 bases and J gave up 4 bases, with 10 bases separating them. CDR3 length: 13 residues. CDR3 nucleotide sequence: TGTGCCACCAGGATACAGGGAAAAAACATTCAGTACTTC. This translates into CATRIQGKNIQYF.

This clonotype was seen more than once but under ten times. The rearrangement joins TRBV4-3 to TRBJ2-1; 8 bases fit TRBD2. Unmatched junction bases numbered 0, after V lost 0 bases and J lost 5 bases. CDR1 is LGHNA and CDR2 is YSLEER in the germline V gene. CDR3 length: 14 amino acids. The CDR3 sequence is CASSQDSGNNEQFF. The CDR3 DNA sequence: TGCGCCAGCAGCCAAGATAGCGGGAACAATGAGCAGTTCTTC.

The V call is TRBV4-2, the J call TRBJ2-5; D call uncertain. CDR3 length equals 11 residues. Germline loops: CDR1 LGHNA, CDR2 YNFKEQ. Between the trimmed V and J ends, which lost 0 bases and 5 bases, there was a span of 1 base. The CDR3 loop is CASSQDETQYF. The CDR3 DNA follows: TGTGCCAGCAGCCAAGACGAGACCCAGTACTTC.

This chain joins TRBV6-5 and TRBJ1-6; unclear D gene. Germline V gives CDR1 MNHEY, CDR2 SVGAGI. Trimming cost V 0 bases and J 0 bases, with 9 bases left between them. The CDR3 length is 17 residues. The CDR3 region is CASSYSSSSSYNSPLHF. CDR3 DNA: TGTGCCAGCAGTTACTCGAGCTCGAGCTCCTATAATTCACCCCTCCACTTT.

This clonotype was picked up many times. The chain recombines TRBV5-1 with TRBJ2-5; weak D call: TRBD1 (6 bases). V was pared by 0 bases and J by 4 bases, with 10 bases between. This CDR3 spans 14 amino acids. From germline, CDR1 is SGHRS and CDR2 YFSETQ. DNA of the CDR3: TGCGCCAGCAGCTTGGACAGGGCGGTAGAGACCCAGTACTTC. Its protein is CASSLDRAVETQYF.

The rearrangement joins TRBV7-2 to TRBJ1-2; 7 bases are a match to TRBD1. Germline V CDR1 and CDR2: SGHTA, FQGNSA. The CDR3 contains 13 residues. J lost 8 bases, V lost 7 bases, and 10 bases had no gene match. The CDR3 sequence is CASTYTGAQGYTF. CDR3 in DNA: TGTGCCAGCACCTACACAGGGGCACAAGGCTACACCTTC.

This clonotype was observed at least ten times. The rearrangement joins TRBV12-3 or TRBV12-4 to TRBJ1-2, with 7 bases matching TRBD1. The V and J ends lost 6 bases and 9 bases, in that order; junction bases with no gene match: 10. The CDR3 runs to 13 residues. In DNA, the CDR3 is TGTGCCAGCAGCCAGGACAGGTTTTTCCGCTACACCTTC. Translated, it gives CASSQDRFFRYTF.

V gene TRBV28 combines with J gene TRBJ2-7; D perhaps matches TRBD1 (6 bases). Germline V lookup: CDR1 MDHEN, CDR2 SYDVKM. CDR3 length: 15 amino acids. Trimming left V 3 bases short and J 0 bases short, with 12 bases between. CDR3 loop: CASSFGGEGSYEQYV. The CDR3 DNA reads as TGTGCCAGCAGTTTTGGGGGCGAAGGCTCCTACGAGCAGTACGTC.

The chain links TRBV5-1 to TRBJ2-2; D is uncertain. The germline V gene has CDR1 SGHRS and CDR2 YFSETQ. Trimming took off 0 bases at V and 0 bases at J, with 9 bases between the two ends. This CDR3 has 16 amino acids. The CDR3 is CASSLVQNANTGELFF. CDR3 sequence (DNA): TGCGCCAGCAGCTTGGTTCAGAACGCGAACACCGGGGAGCTGTTTTTT.

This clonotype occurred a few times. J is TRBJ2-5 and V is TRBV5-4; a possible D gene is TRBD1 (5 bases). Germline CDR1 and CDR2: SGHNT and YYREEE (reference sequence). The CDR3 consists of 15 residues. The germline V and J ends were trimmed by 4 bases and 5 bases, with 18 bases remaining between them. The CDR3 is CASSLQGSPVETQYF. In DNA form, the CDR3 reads TGTGCCAGCAGCCTCCAGGGTAGCCCAGTCGAGACCCAGTACTTC.

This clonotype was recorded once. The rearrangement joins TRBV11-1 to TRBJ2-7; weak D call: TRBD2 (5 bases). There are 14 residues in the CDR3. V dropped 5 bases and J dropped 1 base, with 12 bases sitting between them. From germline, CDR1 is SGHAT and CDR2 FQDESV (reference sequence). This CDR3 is CASSQLAISYEQYF. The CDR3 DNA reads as TGTGCCAGCAGCCAGCTAGCAATTTCCTACGAGCAGTACTTC. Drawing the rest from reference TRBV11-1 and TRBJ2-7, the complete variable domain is EAEVAQSPRYKITEKSQAVAFWCDPISGHATLYWYRQILGQGPELLVQFQDESVVDDSQLPKDRFSAERLKGVDSTLKIQPAELGDSAMYLCASSQLAISYEQYFGPGTRLTVT.

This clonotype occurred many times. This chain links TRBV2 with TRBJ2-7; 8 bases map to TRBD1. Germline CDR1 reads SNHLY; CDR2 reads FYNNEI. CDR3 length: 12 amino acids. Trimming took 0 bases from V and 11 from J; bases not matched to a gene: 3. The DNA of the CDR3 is TGTGCCAGCAGTGAAGCCCAGGGGGCAGAGTACTTC. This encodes CASSEAQGAEYF. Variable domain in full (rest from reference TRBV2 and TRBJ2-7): EPEVTQTPSHQVTQMGQEVILRCVPISNHLYFYWYRQILGQKVEFLVSFYNNEISEKSEIFDDQFSVERPDGSNFTLKIRSTKLEDSAMYFCASSEAQGAEYFGPGTRLTVT.

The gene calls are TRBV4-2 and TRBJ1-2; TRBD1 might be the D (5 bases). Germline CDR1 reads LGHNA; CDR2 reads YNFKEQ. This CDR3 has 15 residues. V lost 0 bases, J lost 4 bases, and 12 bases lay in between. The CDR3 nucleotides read TGTGCCAGCAGCCAAGATCGGGGGGTAGGCTATGGCTACACCTTC. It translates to CASSQDRGVGYGYTF.

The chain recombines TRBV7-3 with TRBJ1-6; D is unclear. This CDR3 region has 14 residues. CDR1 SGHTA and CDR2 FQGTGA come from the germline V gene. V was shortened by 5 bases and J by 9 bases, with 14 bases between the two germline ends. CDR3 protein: CASSEAYAGSPLHF. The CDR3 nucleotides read TGTGCCAGCAGCGAGGCCTACGCGGGTTCACCCCTCCACTTT.

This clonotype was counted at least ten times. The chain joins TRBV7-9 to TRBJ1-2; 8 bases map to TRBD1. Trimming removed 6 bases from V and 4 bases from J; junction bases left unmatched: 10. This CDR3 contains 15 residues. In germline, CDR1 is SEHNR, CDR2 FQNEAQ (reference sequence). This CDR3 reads CASRPGQGESYGYTF. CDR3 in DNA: TGTGCCAGCAGACCCGGACAGGGAGAATCCTATGGCTACACCTTC.

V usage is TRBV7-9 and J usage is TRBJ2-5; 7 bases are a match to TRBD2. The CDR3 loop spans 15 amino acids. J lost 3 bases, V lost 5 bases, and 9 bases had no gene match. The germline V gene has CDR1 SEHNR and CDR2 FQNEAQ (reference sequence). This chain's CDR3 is CASSPLGRGKETQYF. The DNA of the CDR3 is TGTGCCAGCAGCCCGTTGGGGCGGGGGAAAGAGACCCAGTACTTC.

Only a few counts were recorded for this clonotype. The chain's CDR3 is CASSSSVNTEAFF. For the CDR3, the DNA is TGTGCCAGCAGCTCGTCGGTGAACACTGAAGCTTTCTTT. The chain recombines TRBV7-2 with TRBJ1-1; D call uncertain. The V and J ends lost 4 bases and 0 bases respectively, with 6 bases between them. CDR1 SGHTA and CDR2 FQGNSA come from the germline V gene. The CDR3 has 13 amino acids.

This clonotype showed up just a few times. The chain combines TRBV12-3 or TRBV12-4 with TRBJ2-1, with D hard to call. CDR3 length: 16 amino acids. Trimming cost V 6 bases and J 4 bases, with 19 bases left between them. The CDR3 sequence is CASRKDTPLPYNEQFF. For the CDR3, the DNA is TGTGCCAGCAGGAAAGACACCCCTCTGCCATACAATGAGCAGTTCTTC.